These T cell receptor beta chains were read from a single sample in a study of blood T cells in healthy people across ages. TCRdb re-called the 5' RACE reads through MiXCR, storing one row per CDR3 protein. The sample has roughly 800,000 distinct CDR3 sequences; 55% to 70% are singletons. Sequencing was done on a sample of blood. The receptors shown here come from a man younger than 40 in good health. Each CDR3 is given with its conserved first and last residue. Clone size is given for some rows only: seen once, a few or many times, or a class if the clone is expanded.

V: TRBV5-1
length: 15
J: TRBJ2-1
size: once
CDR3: CASSWRLAADNEQFF

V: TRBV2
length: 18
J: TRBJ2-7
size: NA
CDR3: CASRPGLAGGSSYNEQYF

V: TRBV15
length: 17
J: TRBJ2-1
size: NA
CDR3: CATSRDMPGGAYNEQFF

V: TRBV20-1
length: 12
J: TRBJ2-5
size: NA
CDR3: CSAQKEYNKQYF

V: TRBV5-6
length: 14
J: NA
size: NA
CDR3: CASSLGTGWHEQYF

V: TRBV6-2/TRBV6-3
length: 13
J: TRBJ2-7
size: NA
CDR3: CASSDGSDYEQYF

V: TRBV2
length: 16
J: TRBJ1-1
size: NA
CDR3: CASSNRGQTINTEAFF

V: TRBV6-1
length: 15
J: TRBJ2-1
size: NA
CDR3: CASSESEREFDEQFF

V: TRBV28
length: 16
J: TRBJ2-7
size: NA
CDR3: CASSSPVIEGSDEQYF

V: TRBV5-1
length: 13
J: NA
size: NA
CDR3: CASHADLLETQYF

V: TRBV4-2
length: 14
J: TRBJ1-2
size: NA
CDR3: CASSQRAGLDGYTF

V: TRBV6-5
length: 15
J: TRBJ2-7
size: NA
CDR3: CASSYVLGGPYEQYF

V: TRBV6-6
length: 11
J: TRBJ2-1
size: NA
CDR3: CATRRGAEQFF

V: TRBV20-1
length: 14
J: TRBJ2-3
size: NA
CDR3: CSARAPGIADTQYF

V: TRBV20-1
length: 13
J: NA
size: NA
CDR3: CSAFGQATYEQYF

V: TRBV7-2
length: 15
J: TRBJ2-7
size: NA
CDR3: CASSLRARVGYEQYF

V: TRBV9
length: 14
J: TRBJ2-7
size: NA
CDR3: CASSGTSGSHEQYF

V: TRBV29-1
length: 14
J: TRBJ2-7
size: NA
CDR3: CSVDSGRSSYEQYF

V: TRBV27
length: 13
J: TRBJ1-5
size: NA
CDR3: CASATGSFQPQHF

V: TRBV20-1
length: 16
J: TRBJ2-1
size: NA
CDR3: CSARDFRQGRGDEQFF

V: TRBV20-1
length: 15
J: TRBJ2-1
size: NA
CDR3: CSASLSRVPYSEQFF

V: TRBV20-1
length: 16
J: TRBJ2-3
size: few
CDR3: CSARDGTRRITDTQYF